What follows are 27 T cell receptor beta chains derived from one specimen sequenced in a study of shared clonotypes between healthy human individuals. Naive CD8 populations comprised CD45RO-negative cells positively selected for CCR7, excluding terminally differentiated effector memory CD45RA+ cells. The assay was immunoSEQ multiplex PCR, and TCRdb's table has in-frame clones only and misses some. The table includes about 2 million clones, over 85% detected once. Input material: naive CD8+ T cells sorted from blood. The source of these receptors is a man younger than 30 in good health.

This clone appeared once. The sample holds other DNA sequences that translate to the same CDR3. The chain joins TRBV9 to TRBJ2-7; 9 bases agree with TRBD1. Per the germline V gene, CDR1 is SGDLS and CDR2 is YYNGEE. After removal of 0 bases from V and 2 bases from J, the junction contained 3 bases not matched to a gene. The CDR3 has 15 amino acids. The CDR3 DNA reads TGTGCCAGCAGCGTAGGGACAGGGGCTACCTACGAGCAGTACTTC. Translated, it gives CASSVGTGATYEQYF.

The chain has TRBV7-9 and TRBJ1-2; D is possibly TRBD1 (5 bases). The germline gives CDR1 SEHNR, CDR2 FQNEAQ (reference sequence). This CDR3 is built from 13 residues. Trimming stripped 5 bases from V and 7 bases from J, with 14 bases between. The CDR3 loop reads CASSRGGEGGYTF. The CDR3 DNA reads as TGTGCCAGCAGCCGCGGGGGAGAGGGTGGCTACACCTTC.

CDR3 in DNA: TGTGCCAGCAGCTTAGAGCCCGGGACAGAATACGAGCAGTACTTC. This gives the protein CASSLEPGTEYEQYF. This rearrangement joins TRBV11-2 to TRBJ2-7; TRBD1 agrees at 7 bases. This CDR3 has 15 residues. Unmatched junction bases numbered 6, after V lost 0 bases and J lost 4 bases. Germline V gene sequence: CDR1 SGHAT, CDR2 FQNNGV.

This clone was seen more than once but under ten times. This chain links TRBV5-6 with TRBJ1-1; D gene uncertain. V was pared by 2 bases and J by 11 bases, with 13 bases between. CDR3 size: 12 residues. Germline lookup yields CDR1 SGHDT and CDR2 YYEEEE. The DNA of the CDR3 is TGTGCCAGCAGCTTCGGTGGATTTGGGGCTTTCTTT. This gives the protein CASSFGGFGAFF.

The chain couples TRBV4-3 to TRBJ2-7; D is possibly TRBD1 (5 bases). This CDR3 spans 15 amino acids. V was clipped by 0 bases and J by 6 bases, with 15 bases between them. The germline V gene has CDR1 LGHNA and CDR2 YSLEER. Here the CDR3 DNA reads TGCGCCAGCAGCCAAGACTACAAGGGGATAATCGAGCAGTACTTC. Encoded protein: CASSQDYKGIIEQYF.

Points on this clone: Other nucleotide sequences from this sample produce the same CDR3. The genes are TRBV4-1 and TRBJ2-7, with a possible D match to TRBD1 (5 bases). With 2 bases removed from V and 3 bases from J, the gap between germline ends came to 8 bases. The CDR3 is made up of 13 amino acids. CDR1 and CDR2 (germline): MGHRA, YSYEKL. The CDR3 loop reads CASSQSDSYEQYF. The CDR3 coding sequence is TGCGCCAGCAGCCAATCCGACAGCTACGAGCAGTACTTC.

This chain joins TRBV28 and TRBJ2-7; TRBD1 aligns across 12 bases. Germline-derived CDR1 and CDR2 are MDHEN and SYDVKM. The V and J ends lost 4 bases and 5 bases, in that order; junction bases with no gene match: 9. The CDR3 length is 16 residues. The chain's CDR3 is CASSSGQGARFDEQYF. The DNA of the CDR3 is TGTGCCAGCAGTTCGGGACAGGGGGCCAGGTTCGACGAGCAGTACTTC.

The J gene is TRBJ2-2, the V gene TRBV19, with no clear D. The CDR3 is 15 amino acids. Germline V CDR1 and CDR2: LNHDA, SQIVND (reference sequence). Trimming removed 3 bases at V and 5 bases at J, with 13 bases between. The CDR3: CASSIPPDGTGELFF. The CDR3 region has the DNA TGTGCCAGTAGTATCCCTCCGGACGGGACCGGGGAGCTGTTTTTT.

The rearrangement links TRBV27 to TRBJ2-2, with 7 bases matching TRBD2. The CDR3 consists of 18 residues. Per germline, CDR1 MNHEY and CDR2 SMNVEV (reference sequence). The trim removed 2 bases at V and 1 base at J, leaving 10 bases unmatched. The CDR3 coding sequence is TGTGCCAGCAGTTTAATAACCCCATCGGGGGGGAACACCGGGGAGCTGTTTTTT. This sequence encodes CASSLITPSGGNTGELFF.

This chain uses TRBV7-9 with TRBJ2-4; D remains ambiguous. V lost 4 bases, J lost 4 bases, and 26 bases lay in between. In germline, CDR1 is SEHNR, CDR2 FQNEAQ (reference sequence). There are 19 residues in the CDR3. CDR3 loop: CASSSTNRTDDRRKNIQYF. CDR3 DNA sequence: TGTGCCAGCAGCTCCACCAATCGGACGGACGACCGCCGAAAAAACATTCAGTACTTC.

The V call is TRBV7-9, the J call TRBJ2-3; D remains ambiguous. Deletions cut 3 bases from V and 4 bases from J, with 8 bases between. The CDR3 covers 13 residues. The germline gives CDR1 SEHNR, CDR2 FQNEAQ (reference sequence). CDR3 region: CASSFGVSDTQYF. Written as DNA, the CDR3 is TGTGCCAGCAGCTTTGGGGTTTCAGATACGCAGTATTTT.

The rearrangement links TRBV6-5 to TRBJ2-1; 10 bases are a match to TRBD2. V gave up 0 bases and J gave up 7 bases; unmatched junction bases: 6. Germline V CDR1 and CDR2: MNHEY, SVGAGI. The length of the CDR3 is 16 residues. The CDR3 is CASSYSTAGGVNEQFF. CDR3 DNA: TGTGCCAGCAGTTACTCCACAGCGGGGGGGGTGAATGAGCAGTTCTTC.

The V gene is TRBV6-5, the J gene TRBJ2-1; D may be TRBD1 or TRBD2 (5 bases each). The V end lost 4 bases, the J end lost 2 bases, and 12 bases lay between the germline ends. The germline V gene has CDR1 MNHEY and CDR2 SVGAGI. CDR3 length: 15 amino acids. The CDR3 spells CASSFRDPPYNEQFF. The CDR3, as DNA: TGTGCCAGCAGTTTCCGGGACCCCCCCTACAATGAGCAGTTCTTC.

The chain is built from TRBV6-5 and TRBJ2-7; 7 nucleotides align to TRBD2. With V trimmed by 6 bases and J by 9 bases, 8 bases remained unmatched. This CDR3 has 12 amino acids. Germline-derived CDR1 and CDR2 are MNHEY and SVGAGI. CDR3 sequence (DNA): TGTGCCAGCAGCCACCAAGGCGGGGGGCAGTACTTC. Protein: CASSHQGGGQYF.

The chain combines TRBV14 with TRBJ2-7; maybe TRBD2 (5 bases). Germline V gene data show CDR1 as SGHDN and CDR2 as FVKESK. The ends were cut back, 0 bases at V and 5 bases at J, with 8 bases in the middle. The CDR3 loop spans 13 amino acids. The CDR3: CASSQDFGDEQYF. CDR3 bases: TGTGCCAGCAGCCAAGATTTCGGGGACGAGCAGTACTTC. Filled out from reference TRBV14 and TRBJ2-7, the complete variable domain reads EAGVTQFPSHSVIEKGQTVTLRCDPISGHDNLYWYRRVMGKEIKFLLHFVKESKQDESGMPNNRFLAERTGGTYSTLKVQPAELEDSGVYFCASSQDFGDEQYFGPGTRLTVT.

The chain employs TRBV21-1 and TRBJ2-1; the table's D call, TRBD1, has no DNA check behind it. TRBV21-1 is recorded as a pseudogene. This CDR3 region has 15 residues. The CDR3 protein is CASDLPGQVPNEQFF. CDR3 in DNA: TGTGCCAGCGATCTGCCGGGACAGGTGCCCAATGAGCAGTTCTTC.

The J gene is TRBJ2-7, the V gene TRBV19; 7 bases align to TRBD2. Germline CDR1 reads LNHDA; CDR2 reads SQIVND (reference sequence). The CDR3 is made up of 15 amino acids. With V trimmed by 0 bases and J by 0 bases, 2 bases remained unmatched. The CDR3 bases are TGTGCCAGTAGTATAGATAGCGGGCCCTCCTACGAGCAGTACTTC. Translation: CASSIDSGPSYEQYF.

The chain has TRBV25-1 and TRBJ2-3; D unresolved. CDR3 length equals 16 residues. CDR1 and CDR2 (germline): MGHDK, SYGVNS. V was pared by 4 bases and J by 2 bases, with 16 bases between. CDR3 loop: CASSGAENVFTDTQYF. The CDR3 coding sequence is TGTGCCAGCAGTGGGGCAGAGAACGTCTTCACAGATACGCAGTATTTT. Complete variable domain (other parts from reference TRBV25-1 and TRBJ2-3): EADIYQTPRYLVIGTGKKITLECSQTMGHDKMYWYQQDPGMELHLIHYSYGVNSTEKGDLSSESTVSRIRTEHFPLTLESARPSHTSQYLCASSGAENVFTDTQYFGPGTRLTVL.

This clone was observed once. The chain joins TRBV27 to TRBJ2-1; 8 bases align to TRBD1. CDR1 is MNHEY and CDR2 is SMNVEV in the germline V gene (reference sequence). With V trimmed by 8 bases and J by 4 bases, 1 base remained unmatched. The CDR3 is made up of 12 amino acids. Here the CDR3 reads CASGQGYNEQFF. CDR3 DNA: TGTGCCAGCGGACAGGGTTACAATGAGCAGTTCTTC.

The CDR3 protein is CASSAIGQSIYGYTF. DNA of the CDR3: TGTGCCAGCAGTGCTATAGGACAGTCGATCTATGGCTACACCTTC. The chain links TRBV2 to TRBJ1-2; maybe TRBD1 (6 bases). Germline V CDR1 and CDR2: SNHLY, FYNNEI. The length of the CDR3 is 15 residues. Trimming shortened V by 4 bases and J by 4 bases, and 16 bases separated the two germline ends. Based on the CDR3 plus reference TRBV2 and TRBJ1-2, the full variable domain is EPEVTQTPSHQVTQMGQEVILRCVPISNHLYFYWYRQILGQKVEFLVSFYNNEISEKSEIFDDQFSVERPDGSNFTLKIRSTKLEDSAMYFCASSAIGQSIYGYTFGSGTRLTVV.

Notes on this clone: This same CDR3 is encoded by further DNA sequences in the sample. CDR3 bases: TGCGCCAGCAGCCCTCAGGGTGGCTACGAGCAGTACTTC. Translating it yields CASSPQGGYEQYF. The gene calls are TRBV4-3 and TRBJ2-7; D is perhaps TRBD1 (5 bases). The CDR3 totals 13 residues. V was trimmed by 4 bases and J by 3 bases, leaving 10 bases between them. Looked up from germline, CDR1 is LGHNA and CDR2 is YSLEER.

The gene calls are TRBV6-6 and TRBJ2-5, with D possibly being TRBD1 (6 bases). V lost 11 bases to trimming and J lost 3 bases, with 13 bases between them. The CDR3 extends over 12 amino acids. Germline V lookup: CDR1 MNHNY, CDR2 SVGAGI (reference sequence). This CDR3 is CADWGQEETQYF. Written as DNA, the CDR3 is TGTGCCGATTGGGGGCAGGAAGAGACCCAGTACTTC.

The chain is built from TRBV4-3 and TRBJ1-6; perhaps TRBD1 as D (6 bases). The germline V and J ends were trimmed by 1 base and 0 bases, with 16 bases remaining between them. This CDR3 spans 19 amino acids. Germline V gene lookup returns CDR1 LGHNA and CDR2 YSLEER. CDR3 DNA sequence: TGCGCCAGCAGCCAAGTTTGGGACATAGGAGGCTCCTATAATTCACCCCTCCACTTT. It encodes CASSQVWDIGGSYNSPLHF.

This chain uses TRBV7-9 with TRBJ2-3; D is possibly TRBD1 (5 bases). Trimming took off 5 bases at V and 1 base at J, with 16 bases between the two ends. Germline V gene sequence: CDR1 SEHNR, CDR2 FQNEAQ (reference sequence). The CDR3 spans 16 residues. CDR3 sequence: CASSGSKGRGTDTQYF. The CDR3 DNA follows: TGTGCCAGCAGCGGGTCCAAGGGGCGCGGCACAGATACGCAGTATTTT. Variable domain in full (rest from reference TRBV7-9 and TRBJ2-3): DTGVSQNPRHKITKRGQNVTFRCDPISEHNRLYWYRQTLGQGPEFLTYFQNEAQLEKSRLLSDRFSAERPKGSFSTLEIQRTEQGDSAMYLCASSGSKGRGTDTQYFGPGTRLTVL.

This clone came up once. The sample has other DNA sequences that encode this CDR3 too. The chain is built from TRBV28 and TRBJ2-7, with D uncertain. The V end was cut by 6 bases, the J end by 0 bases, with 9 bases between. Germline V lookup: CDR1 MDHEN, CDR2 SYDVKM. There are 13 residues in the CDR3. CDR3 coding DNA: TGTGCCAGCAGCCCCCTGAGCTCCTACGAGCAGTACTTC. Amino acids: CASSPLSSYEQYF.

The chain uses TRBV5-4 and TRBJ2-1, with D tentatively TRBD2 (5 bases). This CDR3 spans 14 amino acids. V lost 0 bases, J lost 7 bases, and 11 bases lay in between. The germline V gene has CDR1 SGHNT and CDR2 YYREEE (reference sequence). The CDR3 region has the DNA TGTGCCAGCAGCTTGGAAGGACTGGCAAATGAGCAGTTCTTC. This encodes CASSLEGLANEQFF.

As concerns this clone: Additional DNA sequences in this sample encode the identical CDR3. This rearrangement joins TRBV27 to TRBJ1-5; no definite D call. The CDR3 runs to 14 residues. Trimming stripped 5 bases from V and 4 bases from J, with 12 bases between. Per germline, CDR1 MNHEY and CDR2 SMNVEV (reference sequence). CDR3 DNA: TGTGCCAGCAGTCCCGGACTTTCTAATCAGCCCCAGCATTTT. It yields the protein CASSPGLSNQPQHF.